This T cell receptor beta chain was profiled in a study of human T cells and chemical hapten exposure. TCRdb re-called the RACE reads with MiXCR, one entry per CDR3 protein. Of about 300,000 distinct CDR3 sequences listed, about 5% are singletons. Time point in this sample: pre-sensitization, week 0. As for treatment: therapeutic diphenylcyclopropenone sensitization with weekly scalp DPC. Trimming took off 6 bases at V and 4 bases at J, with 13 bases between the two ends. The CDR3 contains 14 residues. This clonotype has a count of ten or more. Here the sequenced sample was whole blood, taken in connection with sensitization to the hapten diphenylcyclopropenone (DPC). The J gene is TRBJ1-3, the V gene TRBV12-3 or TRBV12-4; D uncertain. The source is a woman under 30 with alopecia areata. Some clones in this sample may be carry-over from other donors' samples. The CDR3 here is CASSPMTGGNTIYF. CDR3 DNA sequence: TGTGCCAGCAGCCCGATGACGGGGGGAAACACCATATATTTT.